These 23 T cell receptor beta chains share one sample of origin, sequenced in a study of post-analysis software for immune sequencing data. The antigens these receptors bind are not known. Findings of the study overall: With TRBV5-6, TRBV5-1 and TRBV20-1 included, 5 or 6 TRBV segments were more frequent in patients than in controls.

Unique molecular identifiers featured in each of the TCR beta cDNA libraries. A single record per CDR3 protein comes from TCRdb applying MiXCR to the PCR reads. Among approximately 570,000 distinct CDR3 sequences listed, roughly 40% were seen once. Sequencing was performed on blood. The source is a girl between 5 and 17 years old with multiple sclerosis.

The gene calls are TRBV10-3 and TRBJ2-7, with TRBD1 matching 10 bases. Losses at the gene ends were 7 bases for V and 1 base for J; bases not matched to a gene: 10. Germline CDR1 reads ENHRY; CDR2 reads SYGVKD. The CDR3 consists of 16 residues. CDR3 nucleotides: TGTGCCATCACTGCTGCCGGGACAGGGGCATCCTACGAGCAGTACTTC. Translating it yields CAITAAGTGASYEQYF.

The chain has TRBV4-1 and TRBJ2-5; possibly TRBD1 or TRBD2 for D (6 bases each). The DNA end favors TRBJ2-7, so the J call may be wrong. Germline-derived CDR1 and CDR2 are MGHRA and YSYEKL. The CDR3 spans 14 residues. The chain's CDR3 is CASSVGGANYEQYF. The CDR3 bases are TGCGCCAGCAGTGTGGGGGGCGCGAACTACGAGCAGTACTTC.

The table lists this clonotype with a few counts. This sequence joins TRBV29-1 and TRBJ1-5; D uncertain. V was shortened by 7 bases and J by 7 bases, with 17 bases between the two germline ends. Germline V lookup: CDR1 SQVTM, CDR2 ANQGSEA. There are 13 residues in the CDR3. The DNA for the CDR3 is TGCAGCGCGAGCAGAGATCTTGGCCAGCCCCAGCATTTT. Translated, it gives CSASRDLGQPQHF.

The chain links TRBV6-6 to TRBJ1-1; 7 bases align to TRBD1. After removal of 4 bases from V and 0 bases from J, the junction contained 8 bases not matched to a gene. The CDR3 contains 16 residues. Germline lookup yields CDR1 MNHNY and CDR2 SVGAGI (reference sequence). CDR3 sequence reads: CASSLGTVFLNTEAFF. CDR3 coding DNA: TGTGCCAGCAGTTTAGGGACAGTTTTTTTGAACACTGAAGCTTTCTTT.

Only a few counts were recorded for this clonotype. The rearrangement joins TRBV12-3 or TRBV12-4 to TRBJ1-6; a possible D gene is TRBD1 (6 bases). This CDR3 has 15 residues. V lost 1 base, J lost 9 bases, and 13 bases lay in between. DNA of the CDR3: TGTGCCAGCAGTTTAGAACAGGGCCCAGGTTCACCCCTCCACTTT. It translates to CASSLEQGPGSPLHF.

CDR3 sequence reads: CASSQLRSGRRMYF. DNA for the CDR3: TGTGCCAGCAGCCAACTACGATCGGGACGGCGAATGTACTTC. The rearrangement uses TRBV7-8 and TRBJ2-7; D possibly uses TRBD1 or TRBD2 (5 bases each). The V and J ends lost 5 bases and 12 bases respectively, with 23 bases between them. This CDR3 is built from 14 residues. CDR1 is SGHVS, CDR2 FQNEAQ, per germline.

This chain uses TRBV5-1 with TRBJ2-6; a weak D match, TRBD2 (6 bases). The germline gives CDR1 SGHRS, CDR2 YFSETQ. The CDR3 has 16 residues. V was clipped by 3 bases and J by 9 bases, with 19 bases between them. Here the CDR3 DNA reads TGCGCCAGCAGCTCCCGAAACAATCAGGGAGGCAACGTCCTGACTTTC. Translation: CASSSRNNQGGNVLTF.

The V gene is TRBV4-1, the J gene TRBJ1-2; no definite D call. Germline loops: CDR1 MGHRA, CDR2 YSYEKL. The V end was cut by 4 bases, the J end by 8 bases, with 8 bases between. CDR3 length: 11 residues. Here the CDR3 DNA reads TGCGCCAGCAGCCCCGGGTCGGGCTACACCTTC. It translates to CASSPGSGYTF.

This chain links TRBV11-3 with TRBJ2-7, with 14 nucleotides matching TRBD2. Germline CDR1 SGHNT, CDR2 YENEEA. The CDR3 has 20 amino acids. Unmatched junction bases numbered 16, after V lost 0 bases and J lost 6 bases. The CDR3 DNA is TGTGCCAGCAGCTTAGAGGGATTTCCGGGACTAGCGGGAGAGGCTTTCGAGCAGTACTTC. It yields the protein CASSLEGFPGLAGEAFEQYF.

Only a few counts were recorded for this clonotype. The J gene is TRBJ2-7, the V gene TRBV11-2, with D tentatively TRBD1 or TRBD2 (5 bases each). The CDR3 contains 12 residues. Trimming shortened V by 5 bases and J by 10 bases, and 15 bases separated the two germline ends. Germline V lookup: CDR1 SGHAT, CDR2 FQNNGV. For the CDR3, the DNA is TGTGCCAGCAGCACCAGATGGGACGGACAGTACTTC. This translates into CASSTRWDGQYF.

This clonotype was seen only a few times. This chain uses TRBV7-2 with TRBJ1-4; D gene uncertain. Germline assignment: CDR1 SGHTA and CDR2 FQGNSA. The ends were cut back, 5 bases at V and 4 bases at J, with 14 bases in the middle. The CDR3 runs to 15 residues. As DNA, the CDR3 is TGTGCCAGCAGCCCCCCTCGGACGGGTAATGAAAAACTGTTTTTT. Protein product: CASSPPRTGNEKLFF.

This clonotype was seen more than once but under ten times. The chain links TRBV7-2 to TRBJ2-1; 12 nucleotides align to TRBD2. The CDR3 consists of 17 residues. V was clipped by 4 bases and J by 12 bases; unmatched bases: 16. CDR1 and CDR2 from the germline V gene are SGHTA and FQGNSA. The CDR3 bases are TGTGCCAGCAGCTCTTACGCCATAACTAGCGGGGGGACCCGGCAGTTCTTC. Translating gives CASSSYAITSGGTRQFF.

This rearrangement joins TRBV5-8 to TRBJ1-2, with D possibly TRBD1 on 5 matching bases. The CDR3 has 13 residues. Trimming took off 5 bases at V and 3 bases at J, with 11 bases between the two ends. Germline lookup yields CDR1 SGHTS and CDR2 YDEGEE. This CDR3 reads CASSSGFDYGYTF. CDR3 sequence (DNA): TGTGCCAGCAGTTCAGGGTTCGACTATGGCTACACCTTC.

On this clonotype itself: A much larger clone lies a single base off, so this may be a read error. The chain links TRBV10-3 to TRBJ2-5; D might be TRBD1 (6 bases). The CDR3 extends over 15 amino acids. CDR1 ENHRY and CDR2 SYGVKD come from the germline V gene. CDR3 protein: CAICEFGTRKETQYF. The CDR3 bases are TGTGCCATCTGTGAGTTCGGGACACGGAAAGAGACCCAGTACTTC.

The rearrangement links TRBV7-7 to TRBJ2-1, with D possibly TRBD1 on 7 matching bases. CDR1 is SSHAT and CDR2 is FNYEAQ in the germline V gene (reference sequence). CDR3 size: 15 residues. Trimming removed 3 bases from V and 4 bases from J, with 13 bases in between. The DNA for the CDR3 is TGTGCCAGCAGCTTGGGGGGACAGCTATACAATGAGCAGTTCTTC. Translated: CASSLGGQLYNEQFF.

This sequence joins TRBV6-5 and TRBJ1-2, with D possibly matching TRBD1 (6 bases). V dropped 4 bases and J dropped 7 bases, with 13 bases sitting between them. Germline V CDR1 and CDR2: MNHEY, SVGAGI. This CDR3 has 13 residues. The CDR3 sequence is CASSFGQLGGYTF. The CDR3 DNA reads TGTGCCAGCAGTTTCGGACAGTTGGGTGGCTACACCTTC.

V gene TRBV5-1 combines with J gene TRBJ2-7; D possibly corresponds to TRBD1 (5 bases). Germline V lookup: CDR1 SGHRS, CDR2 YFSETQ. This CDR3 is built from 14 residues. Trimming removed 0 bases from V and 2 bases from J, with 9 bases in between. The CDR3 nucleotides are TGCGCCAGCAGCTTGGACAGGTTAACCTACGAGCAGTACTTC. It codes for CASSLDRLTYEQYF.

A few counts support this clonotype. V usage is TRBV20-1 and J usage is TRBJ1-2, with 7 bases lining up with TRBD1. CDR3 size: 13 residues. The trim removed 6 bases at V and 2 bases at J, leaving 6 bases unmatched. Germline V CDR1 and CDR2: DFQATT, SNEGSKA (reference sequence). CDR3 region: CSAGTGQNYGYTF. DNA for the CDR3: TGCAGTGCGGGGACGGGACAGAACTATGGCTACACCTTC.

The CDR3: CATHQAGYDTQYF. CDR3 nucleotide sequence: TGTGCCACCCACCAAGCGGGGTACGATACGCAGTATTTT. The rearrangement joins TRBV19 to TRBJ2-3; 7 nucleotides agree with TRBD2. The V gene's germline CDR1 is LNHDA and CDR2 SQIVND (reference sequence). CDR3 size: 13 residues. The J segment lost 6 bases and the V segment lost 10 bases, leaving 10 bases of the junction unmatched.

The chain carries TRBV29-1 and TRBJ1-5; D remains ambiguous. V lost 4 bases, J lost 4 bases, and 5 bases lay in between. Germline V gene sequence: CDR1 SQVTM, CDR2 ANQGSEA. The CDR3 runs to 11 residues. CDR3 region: CSVGDNQPQHF. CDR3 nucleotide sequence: TGCAGCGTTGGCGATAATCAGCCCCAGCATTTT. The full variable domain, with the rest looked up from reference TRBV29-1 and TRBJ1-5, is SAVISQKPSRDICQRGTSLTIQCQVDSQVTMMFWYRQQPGQSLTLIATANQGSEATYESGFVIDKFPISRPNLTFSTLTVSNMSPEDSSIYLCSVGDNQPQHFGDGTRLSIL.

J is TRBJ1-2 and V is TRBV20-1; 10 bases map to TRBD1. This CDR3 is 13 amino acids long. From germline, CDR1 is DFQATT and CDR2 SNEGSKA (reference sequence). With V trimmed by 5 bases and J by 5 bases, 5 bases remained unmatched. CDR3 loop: CSAATGGQYGYTF. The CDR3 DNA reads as TGCAGTGCTGCGACAGGGGGCCAGTATGGCTACACCTTC.

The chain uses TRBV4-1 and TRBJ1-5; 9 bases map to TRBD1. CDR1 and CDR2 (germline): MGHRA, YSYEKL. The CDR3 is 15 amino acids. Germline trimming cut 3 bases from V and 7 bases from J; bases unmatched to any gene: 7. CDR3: CASSHGDRVGQPQHF. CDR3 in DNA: TGCGCCAGCAGCCACGGGGACAGGGTCGGGCAGCCCCAGCATTTT.

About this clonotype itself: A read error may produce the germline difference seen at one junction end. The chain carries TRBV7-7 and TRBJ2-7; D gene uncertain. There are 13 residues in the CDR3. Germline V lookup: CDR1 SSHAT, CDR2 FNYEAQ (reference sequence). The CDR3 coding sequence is TGTGCTAGCAGCTTAAGGCACCACAATGAGCAGTACTTC. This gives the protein CASSLRHHNEQYF.